A single sample is the source of the 10 T cell receptor beta chains below, sequenced in a study of T cell repertoires in cytomegalovirus infection. Using its own MiXCR run on the reads, TCRdb lists one record per CDR3 protein. The sample has approximately 630,000 distinct CDR3 sequences, roughly 26% seen once. The sequenced sample consisted of CD8+ T cells from PBMCs. The source of these receptors is a human donor in good health (CMV status not recorded). Some clones in this sample may be carry-over from other donors' samples.

This clonotype was found a few times. This rearrangement joins TRBV7-9 to TRBJ1-1; D not certain. The CDR3 spans 12 residues. The germline CDR1 and CDR2 sequences are SEHNR and FQNEAQ (reference sequence). V was trimmed by 7 bases and J by 0 bases, leaving 6 bases between them. In DNA form, the CDR3 reads TGTGCCAGCAACAAGGTGAACACTGAAGCTTTCTTT. Translating gives CASNKVNTEAFF.

The chain recombines TRBV28 with TRBJ2-1; no firm D call. Germline CDR1 MDHEN, CDR2 SYDVKM. Trimming left V 3 bases short and J 2 bases short, with 11 bases between. The CDR3 runs to 15 residues. For the CDR3, the DNA is TGTGCCAGCAGTTTTGGTGGCGGTACCTACAATGAGCAGTTCTTC. Translation: CASSFGGGTYNEQFF. The complete variable domain, with remaining parts taken from reference TRBV28 and TRBJ2-1, reads DVKVTQSSRYLVKRTGEKVFLECVQDMDHENMFWYRQDPGLGLRLIYFSYDVKMKEKGDIPEGYSVSREKKERFSLILESASTNQTSMYLCASSFGGGTYNEQFFGPGTRLTVL.

About this clonotype: A read error may be the cause here, since a much bigger clone is one base away. The genes are TRBV25-1 and TRBJ1-5; no definite D call. Per the germline V gene, CDR1 is MGHDK and CDR2 is SYGVNS. Trimming cost V 8 bases and J 2 bases, with 10 bases left between them. The CDR3 spans 13 residues. The CDR3 spells CASGNCGNQPQHF. CDR3 DNA: TGTGCCAGCGGGAACTGCGGCAATCAGCCCCAGCATTTT.

The V and J genes are TRBV25-1 and TRBJ1-1; D possibly corresponds to TRBD1 (6 bases). The germline V gene encodes CDR1 MGHDK and CDR2 SYGVNS. The V and J ends lost 3 bases and 3 bases respectively, with 8 bases between them. This CDR3 is built from 13 residues. CDR3 sequence: CASSDRGYTEAFF. CDR3 nucleotides: TGTGCCAGCAGTGACAGGGGTTACACTGAAGCTTTCTTT. The whole variable domain, remainder taken from reference TRBV25-1 and TRBJ1-1, is EADIYQTPRYLVIGTGKKITLECSQTMGHDKMYWYQQDPGMELHLIHYSYGVNSTEKGDLSSESTVSRIRTEHFPLTLESARPSHTSQYLCASSDRGYTEAFFGQGTRLTVV.

This clonotype was seen ten or more times. For the CDR3, the DNA is TGTGCCAGCAGCACCCCTAGCGGGGGAACTACCGGGGAGCTGTTTTTT. Its translation: CASSTPSGGTTGELFF. The rearrangement joins TRBV7-9 to TRBJ2-2, with TRBD2 matching 10 bases. With 5 bases clipped from V and 5 bases from J, the junction kept 8 bases outside the gene matches. Germline V gives CDR1 SEHNR, CDR2 FQNEAQ (reference sequence). This CDR3 region has 16 residues. Based on the CDR3 plus reference TRBV7-9 and TRBJ2-2, the full variable domain is DTGVSQNPRHKITKRGQNVTFRCDPISEHNRLYWYRQTLGQGPEFLTYFQNEAQLEKSRLLSDRFSAERPKGSFSTLEIQRTEQGDSAMYLCASSTPSGGTTGELFFGEGSRLTVL.

There are many counts of this clonotype. The gene calls are TRBV7-6 and TRBJ1-1, with TRBD1 as a possible D gene (6 bases). The V end was cut by 2 bases, the J end by 4 bases, with 17 bases between. CDR3 size: 16 residues. CDR1 and CDR2 from the germline V gene are SGHVS and FNYEAQ. The CDR3 here is CASSLRGGELATEAFF. Written as DNA, the CDR3 is TGTGCCAGCAGCTTAAGAGGGGGGGAATTGGCCACTGAAGCTTTCTTT.

This clonotype was seen ten or more times. The chain couples TRBV7-9 to TRBJ1-2; TRBD1 is a possible D gene (5 bases). Germline V gene data show CDR1 as SEHNR and CDR2 as FQNEAQ (reference sequence). There are 13 residues in the CDR3. Trimming left V 1 base short and J 6 bases short, with 9 bases between. The CDR3 DNA reads as TGTGCCAGCAGCTTAGTACAAGGGGATGGCTACACCTTC. Amino acid sequence: CASSLVQGDGYTF.

This clonotype was found a few times. The chain uses TRBV7-9 and TRBJ2-7; possible D gene TRBD1, 5 bases. CDR3 size: 13 residues. Germline assignment: CDR1 SEHNR and CDR2 FQNEAQ (reference sequence). V lost 4 bases and J lost 2, with 9 bases in between. The CDR3 loop is CASSSRTTYEQYV. In nucleotides, the CDR3 is TGTGCCAGCAGCTCTAGGACAACCTACGAGCAGTACGTC.

The chain carries TRBV7-6 and TRBJ2-7, with TRBD2 matching over 8 bases. V shed 5 bases, J shed 1 base, and the junction held 10 bases outside the gene matches. The CDR3 has 16 residues. The germline CDR1 and CDR2 sequences are SGHVS and FNYEAQ. This chain's CDR3 is CASSGSWASGSYEQYF. The DNA of the CDR3 is TGTGCCAGCAGCGGGTCTTGGGCTAGCGGGTCCTACGAGCAGTACTTC.

This clonotype was counted at least ten times. The gene calls are TRBV7-9 and TRBJ1-4, with TRBD1 matching 10 bases. V trimming: 0 bases; J trimming: 8 bases; junction bases outside the gene matches: 3. CDR1 is SEHNR, CDR2 FQNEAQ, per germline (reference sequence). The CDR3 length is 15 residues. The CDR3 region is CASSLAGTGEEKLFF. Here the CDR3 DNA reads TGTGCCAGCAGCTTAGCCGGGACAGGGGAAGAAAAACTGTTTTTT.